The TCR beta chain described here comes from a study of blood T cells in healthy people across ages. Study-level background: Template switching caught about one barcoded beta molecule for each two T cells.

Germline V gives CDR1 SGHKS, CDR2 YYEKEE (reference sequence). V shed 3 bases and J 0 bases; nucleotides not matched to a gene: 8. The CDR3 length is 19 residues. Sample-barcoded 5' priming and a J-beta primer mix drove a second PCR of roughly 6 to 12 cycles. One entry per CDR3 protein results from TCRdb running MiXCR on the 5' RACE reads. The sample records under 2 million distinct CDR3 sequences, about 31% being singletons. The TCR comes from a woman aged 25-40 years in good health. The sample comprised blood. The J gene is TRBJ2-1, the V gene TRBV5-5; 14 bases are a match to TRBD2. CDR3 bases: TGTGCCAGCAGCTCCGGGACTAGCGGGGGCCGGGACTCCTACAATGAGCAGTTCTTC. Protein: CASSSGTSGGRDSYNEQFF.